Listed below are T cell receptor beta chains from one sample, sequenced in a study of blood T cells in healthy people across ages. TCRdb processed the 5' RACE reads anew with MiXCR; each CDR3 protein has one entry. The repertoire holds around 800,000 distinct CDR3 sequences, with more than 40% as singletons. Sequenced material: blood. These receptor sequences come from a man aged 55-75 years in good health. The CDR3 runs from the conserved cysteine through the conserved F or W. The order of the fields is J gene, CDR3 length, V gene, CDR3 protein.

TRBJ2-1,15,TRBV20-1,CSAGIRKRGYNEQFF
TRBJ1-5,16,TRBV7-2,CASSLASLGNNQPQHF
TRBJ1-2,13,TRBV19,CASIGDRTYGYTF
TRBJ2-3,14,TRBV5-1,CASSNEQGADTQYF
TRBJ2-3,17,TRBV9,CASSGGSSGAFADTQYF
TRBJ2-7,16,TRBV7-8,CASSLVLGLAAYEQYF
TRBJ2-7,16,TRBV27,CASSRGSPIFLYEQYF
TRBJ1-3,13,TRBV12-3/TRBV12-4,CASTNWVGNTIYF
TRBJ1-4,16,TRBV7-9,CASSLAGGATNEKLFF
TRBJ2-1,16,TRBV5-1,CASSPEVAGGQGEQFF
TRBJ2-1,13,TRBV11-3,CASRAGDPNEQFF